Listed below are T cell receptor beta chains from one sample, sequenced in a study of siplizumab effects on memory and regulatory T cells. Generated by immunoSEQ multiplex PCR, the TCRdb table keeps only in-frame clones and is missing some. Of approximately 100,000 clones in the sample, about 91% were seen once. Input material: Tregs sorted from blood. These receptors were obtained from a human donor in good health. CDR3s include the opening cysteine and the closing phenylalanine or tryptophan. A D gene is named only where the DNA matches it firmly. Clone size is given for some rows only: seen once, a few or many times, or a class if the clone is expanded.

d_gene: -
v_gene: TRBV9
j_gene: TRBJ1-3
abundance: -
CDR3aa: CASSPDPGNTIYF
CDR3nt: TGTGCCAGCAGCCCCGATCCTGGAAACACCATATATTTT

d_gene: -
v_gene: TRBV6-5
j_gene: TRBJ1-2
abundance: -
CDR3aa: CASSYNGYTF
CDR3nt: TGTGCCAGCAGTTACAATGGCTACACCTTC

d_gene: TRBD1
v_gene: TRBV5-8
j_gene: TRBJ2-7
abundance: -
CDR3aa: CASSLRDRGLGSYEQYF
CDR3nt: TGTGCCAGCAGCTTGCGGGACAGGGGTTTAGGGTCCTACGAGCAGTACTTC

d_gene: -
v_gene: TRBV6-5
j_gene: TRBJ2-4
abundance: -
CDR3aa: CASSLGPSKNIQYF
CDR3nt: TGTGCCAGCAGCTTGGGACCTTCCAAAAACATTCAGTACTTC

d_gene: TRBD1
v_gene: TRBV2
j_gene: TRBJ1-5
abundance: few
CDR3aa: CASRRQGAGQPQHF
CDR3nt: TGTGCCAGCAGAAGACAGGGGGCTGGACAGCCCCAGCATTTT

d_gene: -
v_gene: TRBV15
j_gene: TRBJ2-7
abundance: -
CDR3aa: CATSQAGSPYGQYF
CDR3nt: TGTGCCACCAGCCAAGCCGGCTCGCCATACGGGCAGTACTTC

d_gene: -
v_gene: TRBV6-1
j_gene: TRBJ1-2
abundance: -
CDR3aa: CASSPLQGFYGYTF
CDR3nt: TGTGCCAGCAGCCCCCTGCAGGGTTTCTATGGCTACACCTTC

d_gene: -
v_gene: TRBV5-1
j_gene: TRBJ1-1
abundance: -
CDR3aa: CASSLAPANTEAFF
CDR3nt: TGCGCCAGCAGCTTGGCCCCGGCGAACACTGAAGCTTTCTTT

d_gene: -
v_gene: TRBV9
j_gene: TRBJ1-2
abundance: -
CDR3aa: CASSAGLVGSYGYTF
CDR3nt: TGTGCCAGCAGCGCAGGTTTGGTGGGAAGCTATGGCTACACCTTC

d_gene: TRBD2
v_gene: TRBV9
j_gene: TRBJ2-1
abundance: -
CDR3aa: CASSVSSGGASVNEQFF
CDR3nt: TGTGCCAGCAGCGTGTCTAGCGGGGGGGCTTCTGTGAATGAGCAGTTCTTC

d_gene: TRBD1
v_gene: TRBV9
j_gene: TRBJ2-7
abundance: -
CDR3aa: CASSKGAGRFDEQYF
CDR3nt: TGTGCCAGCAGCAAGGGGGCAGGCCGTTTCGACGAGCAGTACTTC

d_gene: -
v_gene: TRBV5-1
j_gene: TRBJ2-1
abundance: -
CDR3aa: CASSLGIFQSYNEQFF
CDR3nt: TGCGCCAGCAGCTTGGGTATCTTCCAATCCTACAATGAGCAGTTCTTC

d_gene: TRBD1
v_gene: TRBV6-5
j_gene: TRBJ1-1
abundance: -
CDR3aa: CASRRTGGIDTEAFF
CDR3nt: TGTGCCAGCAGACGAACAGGGGGCATAGACACTGAAGCTTTCTTT

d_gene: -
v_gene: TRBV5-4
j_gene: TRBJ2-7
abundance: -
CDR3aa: CASSLEAGRYEQYF
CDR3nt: TGTGCCAGCAGCTTGGAGGCAGGGAGGTACGAGCAGTACTTC

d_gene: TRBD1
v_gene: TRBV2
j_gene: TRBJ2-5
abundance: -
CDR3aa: CASIMGTGETQYF
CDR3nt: TGTGCCAGCATAATGGGGACAGGGGAGACCCAGTACTTC

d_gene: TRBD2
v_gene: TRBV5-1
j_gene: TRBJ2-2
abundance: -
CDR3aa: CASSHLAGAAGELFF
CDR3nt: TGCGCCAGCAGCCATCTAGCGGGAGCGGCCGGGGAGCTGTTTTTT

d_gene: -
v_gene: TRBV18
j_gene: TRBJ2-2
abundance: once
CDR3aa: CASSPGGSGYTGELFF
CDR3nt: TGTGCCAGCTCACCCGGGGGTAGCGGTTACACCGGGGAGCTGTTTTTT

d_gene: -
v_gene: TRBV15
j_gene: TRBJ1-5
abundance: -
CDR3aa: CATSRDGQGHQPQHF
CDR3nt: TGTGCCACCAGCAGAGATGGGCAGGGTCATCAGCCCCAGCATTTT

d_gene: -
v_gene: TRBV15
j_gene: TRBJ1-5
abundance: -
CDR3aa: CATSSQVKSNQPQHF
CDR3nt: TGTGCCACCAGCAGTCAGGTGAAGAGCAATCAGCCCCAGCATTTT

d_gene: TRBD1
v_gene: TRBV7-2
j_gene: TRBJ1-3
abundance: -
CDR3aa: CASRRQGSGNTIYF
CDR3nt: TGTGCCAGCAGACGACAGGGTTCTGGAAACACCATATATTTT

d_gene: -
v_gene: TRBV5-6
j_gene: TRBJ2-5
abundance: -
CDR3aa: CASSLKGGLETQYF
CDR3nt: TGTGCCAGCAGCTTGAAGGGGGGGCTGGAGACCCAGTACTTC

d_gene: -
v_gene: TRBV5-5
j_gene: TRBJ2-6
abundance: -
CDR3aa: CASSFFRGPGANVLTF
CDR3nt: TGTGCCAGCAGCTTTTTCCGAGGGCCTGGGGCCAACGTCCTGACTTTC

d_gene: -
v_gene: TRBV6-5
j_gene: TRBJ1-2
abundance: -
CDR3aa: CASSSRTYGYTF
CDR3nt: TGTGCCAGCAGTTCCCGGACCTATGGCTACACCTTC

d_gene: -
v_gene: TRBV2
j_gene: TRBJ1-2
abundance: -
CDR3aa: CASSQTPGGVSLGGYTF
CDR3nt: TGTGCCAGCAGTCAAACCCCGGGGGGGGTGAGCTTGGGTGGCTACACCTTC